Presented here are 5 T cell receptor beta chains from one specimen sequenced in a study of vaccination and CD4 T cells after COVID-19. Treatment specified: approximately 10-day PBMC culture with coronavirus spike peptide pools or control peptides (ViraFEST assay). The Oncomine TCR Beta short-read assay was applied to DNA of cultured CD4+ T cells. TCRdb reprocessed the PCR reads via MiXCR and lists one record per CDR3 protein. The repertoire holds roughly 14,000 distinct CDR3 sequences, with around 52% as singletons. No antigen is known for these receptors. The sample taken for sequencing was CD4+ T cells from blood, cultured in vitro. The receptor source for this set is a human donor who had recovered from COVID-19.

This rearrangement joins TRBV6-5 to TRBJ1-5; TRBD1 matches 7 bases. Germline lookup yields CDR1 MNHEY and CDR2 SVGAGI. The V and J ends lost 2 bases and 0 bases, in that order; junction bases with no gene match: 7. CDR3 size: 17 residues. The CDR3 nucleotides read TGTGCCAGCAGTTACCACCGGGACAGCCTTAGCAATCAGCCCCAGCATTTT. It specifies CASSYHRDSLSNQPQHF.

This chain joins TRBV15 and TRBJ2-7, with a weak D call TRBD2 (7 bases). CDR3 length: 16 residues. Deletions cut 1 base from V and 9 bases from J, with 22 bases between. Germline values: CDR1 LNHNV, CDR2 YYDKDF (reference sequence). CDR3 nucleotide sequence: TGTGCCACCAGCAGAGGACCATGGGGAGGGGGAGACAGGCAGTACTTC. Translation: CATSRGPWGGGDRQYF.

This chain connects TRBV7-2 to TRBJ2-4; tentative D call: TRBD1 (6 bases). Trimming stripped 5 bases from V and 7 bases from J, with 12 bases between. The germline V gene has CDR1 SGHTA and CDR2 FQGNSA. CDR3 length: 13 amino acids. CDR3 DNA sequence: TGTGCCAGCAGCCTCGGCCAGGGGAACATTCAGTACTTC. Its translation is CASSLGQGNIQYF.

This clonotype has just a few counts. The chain is built from TRBV20-1 and TRBJ2-2, with D possibly matching TRBD1 (6 bases). This CDR3 has 12 amino acids. Per the germline V gene, CDR1 is DFQATT and CDR2 is SNEGSKA (reference sequence). V lost 6 bases, J lost 4 bases, and 9 bases lay in between. The CDR3 protein is CSADRSTGELFF. The CDR3 DNA is TGCAGTGCGGACAGAAGCACCGGGGAGCTGTTTTTT.

This chain uses TRBV28 with TRBJ1-1; D remains ambiguous. The CDR3 consists of 14 residues. Germline V gives CDR1 MDHEN, CDR2 SYDVKM. V lost 5 bases to trimming and J lost 2 bases, with 12 bases between them. The CDR3 DNA is TGTGCCAGCAGTCTGAGAGTTAGAAACACTGAAGCTTTCTTT. Its translation is CASSLRVRNTEAFF.